This TCR beta chain derives from a study of CXCR3-negative and CXCR3-positive naive CD8 T cells. Study-wide results and caveats: For memory CD8+ cells diversity was much lower, but both naive subsets had comparably high diversity. Both naive subsets, CXCR3-negative and CXCR3-positive, displayed similar TRBV-TRBJ usage, unlike memory cells.

UMI-labeled 5' RACE TRB cDNA libraries were prepared from the cells. TCRdb reanalyzed the 5' RACE reads and collapses them to one entry per CDR3 protein, without DNA. The listing contains about 90,000 distinct CDR3 sequences. On this clonotype itself: What it binds is not known.

This clonotype was sampled from a human donor in good health. Some clones in this sample may be carry-over from other donors' samples. The source material was naive CXCR3- CD8+ T cells from blood. The subset here: CD45RO-CCR7+CD27+CD95- naive CD8+ T cells lacking CXCR3 (TNR3-).

CDR3 sequence: CASSSGQGLYTEAFF. The chain recombines TRBV5-1 with TRBJ1-1; TCRdb's D call, TRBD1, is unchecked because there is no DNA. The CDR3 consists of 15 residues. The germline V gene encodes CDR1 SGHRS and CDR2 YFSETQ.